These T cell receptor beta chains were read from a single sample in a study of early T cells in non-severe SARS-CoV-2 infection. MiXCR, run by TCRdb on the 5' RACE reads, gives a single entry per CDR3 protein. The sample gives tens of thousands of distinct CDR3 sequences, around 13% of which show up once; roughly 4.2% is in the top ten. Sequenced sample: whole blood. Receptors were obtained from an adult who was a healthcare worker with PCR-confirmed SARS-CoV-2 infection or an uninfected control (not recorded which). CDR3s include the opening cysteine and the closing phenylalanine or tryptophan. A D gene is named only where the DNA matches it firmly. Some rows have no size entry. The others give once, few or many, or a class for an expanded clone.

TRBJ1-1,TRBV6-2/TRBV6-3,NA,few,TGTGCCAGCAGACATTCCAGGGAGGGCGTTGAAGCTTTCTTT,CASRHSREGVEAFF
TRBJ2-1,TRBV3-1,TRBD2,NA,TGTGCCAGCAGCCAAGCAGCGGGGGGGCCGGGTGAGCAGTTCTTC,CASSQAAGGPGEQFF
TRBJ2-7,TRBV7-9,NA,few,TGTGCCAGCGGACAGATCTCCTACGAGCAGTACTTC,CASGQISYEQYF
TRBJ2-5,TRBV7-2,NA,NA,TGTGCCAGCAGCTTAACCACAGCTCAAGAGACCCAGTACTTC,CASSLTTAQETQYF
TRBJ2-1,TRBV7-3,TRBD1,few,TGTGCCAGCAGCTATCTACGGACAGGGGGCGATGAGCAGTTCTTC,CASSYLRTGGDEQFF
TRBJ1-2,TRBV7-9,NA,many,TGTGCCAGCCGAGCAGGGGCGTATGGCTACACCTTC,CASRAGAYGYTF
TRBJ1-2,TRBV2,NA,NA,TGTGCCACCGCGCGAGGGCAAGAGTCCTATGGCTACACCTTC,CATARGQESYGYTF
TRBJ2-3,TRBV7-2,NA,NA,TGTGCCAGCAGCTTAGTGGGGGTACTCACAGATACGCAGTATTTT,CASSLVGVLTDTQYF
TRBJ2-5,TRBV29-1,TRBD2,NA,TGCAGCGGCGGACTAGCGGTCCAAGAGACCCAGTACTTC,CSGGLAVQETQYF
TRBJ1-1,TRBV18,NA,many,TGTGCCAGCTCACCACTGGGGAACACTGAAGCTTTCTTT,CASSPLGNTEAFF